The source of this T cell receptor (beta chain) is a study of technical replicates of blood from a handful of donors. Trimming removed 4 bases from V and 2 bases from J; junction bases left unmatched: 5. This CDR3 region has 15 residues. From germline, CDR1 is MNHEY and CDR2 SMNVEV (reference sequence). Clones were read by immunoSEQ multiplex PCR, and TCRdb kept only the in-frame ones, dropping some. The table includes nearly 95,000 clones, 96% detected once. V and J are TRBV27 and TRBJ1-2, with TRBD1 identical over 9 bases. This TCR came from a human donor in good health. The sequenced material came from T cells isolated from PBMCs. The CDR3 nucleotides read TGTGCCAGCAGTTCCCGGGACAGGGAAAACTATGGCTACACCTTC. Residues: CASSSRDRENYGYTF.